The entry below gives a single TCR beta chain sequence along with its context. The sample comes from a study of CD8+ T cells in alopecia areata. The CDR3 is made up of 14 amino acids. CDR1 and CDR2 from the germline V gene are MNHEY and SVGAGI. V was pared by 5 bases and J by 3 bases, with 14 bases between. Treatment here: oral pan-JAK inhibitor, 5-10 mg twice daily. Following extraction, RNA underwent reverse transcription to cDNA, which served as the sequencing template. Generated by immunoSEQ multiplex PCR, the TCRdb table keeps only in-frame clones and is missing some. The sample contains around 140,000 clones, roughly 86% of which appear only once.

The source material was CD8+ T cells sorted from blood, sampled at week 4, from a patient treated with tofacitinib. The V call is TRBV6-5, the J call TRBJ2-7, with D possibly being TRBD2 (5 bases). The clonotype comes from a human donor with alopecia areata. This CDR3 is CASSPRGRNYEQYF. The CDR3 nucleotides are TGTGCCAGCAGTCCTCGGGGAAGGAACTACGAGCAGTACTTC.